This T cell receptor (beta chain) emerged from a study of neurological immune-mediated disorders. The CDR3 length is 15 residues. Germline V CDR1 and CDR2: SGHRS, YFSETQ. Trimming pared 4 bases from V and 6 bases from J, leaving 17 bases between. The unsorted libraries were generated from a total of 2 million PBMCs, which had been stored in RNAlater at -80 C. With 10-nucleotide random UMIs, 5'RACE was used to make the cDNA. TCRdb called the 5' RACE reads again in MiXCR, with one record for every CDR3 protein. Here the sample spans 45,000 to 60,000 distinct CDR3 sequences, approximately 3.9% being singletons. This clonotype was found many times. As yet, its antigen is unknown. Study-wide points: CDR3 amino acid sequences found in expanded clones were never shared across subjects, suggesting private repertoires in all groups.

The chain carries TRBV5-1 and TRBJ1-3; no firm D call. The receptor comes from a man aged 30 to 45 with multiple sclerosis. Sequencing was carried out using PBMCs. In DNA, the CDR3 is TGCGCCAGCAGCCTGGGAACGCCTCTTGAAAACACCATATATTTT. Its translation: CASSLGTPLENTIYF.